Presented here are 18 T cell receptor beta chains from one specimen sequenced in a study of graft-versus-host responses after intestinal transplantation. Using immunoSEQ multiplex PCR, the repertoire was profiled, and TCRdb retains in-frame clones only, with some absent. The repertoire includes 100,000 to 140,000 clones, about 91% of them detected once, and less than 0.85% sits in the top ten. No cognate antigen is known for these TCRs. The input for sequencing was unstimulated CD4+ T cells sorted from spleen or lymph node cells, taken before transplant. The receptors derive from a human donor who was the organ donor for an intestinal transplant.

The chain joins TRBV7-6 to TRBJ2-6; no reliable D call. This CDR3 is built from 15 residues. The V end was cut by 7 bases, the J end by 1 base, with 11 bases between. Germline CDR1 and CDR2: SGHVS and FNYEAQ. For the CDR3, the DNA is TGTGCCAGCACCCCTGTGGGGTCTGGGGCCAACGTCCTGACTTTC. Its protein product is CASTPVGSGANVLTF. Complete variable domain (other parts from reference TRBV7-6 and TRBJ2-6): GAGVSQSPRYKVTKRGQDVALRCDPISGHVSLYWYRQALGQGPEFLTYFNYEAQQDKSGLPNDRFSAERPEGSISTLTIQRTEQRDSAMYRCASTPVGSGANVLTFGAGSRLTVL.

The V and J genes are TRBV6-4 and TRBJ1-5; no reliable D call. V was cut by 5 bases and J by 9 bases, with 20 bases left in between. Per germline, CDR1 MRHNA and CDR2 SNTAGT. The CDR3 has 15 amino acids. CDR3 protein: CASSKRVQVLWPQHF. CDR3 coding DNA: TGTGCCAGCAGTAAGAGGGTTCAGGTTCTATGGCCCCAGCATTTT.

The chain is built from TRBV6-1 and TRBJ1-2; D not resolved. This CDR3 is 14 amino acids long. Germline V CDR1 and CDR2: MNHNS, SASEGT. The V end was cut by 5 bases, the J end by 0 bases, with 10 bases between. The CDR3 sequence: CASSSHGANYGYTF. CDR3 coding DNA: TGTGCCAGCAGTTCACACGGAGCTAACTATGGCTACACCTTC.

This clone was seen once. This chain connects TRBV6-6 to TRBJ1-2, with D possibly matching TRBD1 (5 bases). The CDR3 consists of 14 residues. V was cut by 5 bases and J by 2 bases, with 12 bases left in between. CDR1 MNHNY and CDR2 SVGAGI come from the germline V gene (reference sequence). The CDR3 loop is CASSLAGANYGYTF. The CDR3 DNA sequence: TGTGCCAGCAGTCTAGCCGGGGCCAACTATGGCTACACCTTC.

This chain connects TRBV2 to TRBJ2-5; a weak D match, TRBD2 (6 bases). Germline V CDR1 and CDR2: SNHLY, FYNNEI. The CDR3 is 13 amino acids. Trimming cost V 10 bases and J 4 bases, with 16 bases left between them. CDR3 amino acids: CATAPTSRETQYF. Written as DNA, the CDR3 is TGTGCCACCGCTCCGACTAGTAGAGAGACCCAGTACTTC.

J is TRBJ1-4 and V is TRBV18, with D uncertain. The CDR3 loop spans 14 amino acids. Germline V gives CDR1 KGHSH, CDR2 LQKENI. V gave up 1 base and J gave up 7 bases, with 10 bases separating them. In DNA form, the CDR3 reads TGTGCCAGCTCACCACAGGGATTCGGTGAAAAACTGTTTTTT. This translates into CASSPQGFGEKLFF.

This chain uses TRBV4-1 with TRBJ2-7; D may correspond to TRBD1 or TRBD2 (7 bases each). The CDR3 sequence is 17 residues long. Germline loops: CDR1 MGHRA, CDR2 YSYEKL. V was trimmed by 1 base and J by 4 bases, leaving 20 bases between them. This chain's CDR3 is CASSQVIWGGGGYEQYF. The CDR3, as DNA: TGCGCCAGCAGCCAAGTAATTTGGGGAGGGGGCGGGTACGAGCAGTACTTC.

The chain combines TRBV2 with TRBJ2-3; 9 bases map to TRBD1. The CDR3 has 17 amino acids. From germline, CDR1 is SNHLY and CDR2 FYNNEI. Trimming cost V 6 bases and J 6 bases; bases outside gene matches: 16. The CDR3 coding sequence is TGTGCCAGCAGAGCCGGGACAGGGTCCATTAGGGGGGATACGCAGTATTTT. Residues: CASRAGTGSIRGDTQYF.

This chain links TRBV5-1 with TRBJ1-6; D is unresolved. Germline V gives CDR1 SGHRS, CDR2 YFSETQ. The V end lost 1 base, the J end lost 10 bases, and 21 bases lay between the germline ends. The CDR3 runs to 17 residues. CDR3 nucleotide sequence: TGCGCCAGCAGCTTGACGGTAAAGGGAGGAATGGCATCACCCCTCCACTTT. It yields the protein CASSLTVKGGMASPLHF. The full variable domain, in which reference TRBV5-1 and TRBJ1-6 provide the parts outside the CDR3, is KAGVTQTPRYLIKTRGQQVTLSCSPISGHRSVSWYQQTPGQGLQFLFEYFSETQRNKGNFPGRFSGRQFSNSRSEMNVSTLELGDSALYLCASSLTVKGGMASPLHFGNGTRLTVT.

CDR3 in amino acids: CASGTLRGGTEAFF. The CDR3 region has the DNA TGTGCCAGCGGGACGTTGAGGGGAGGCACTGAAGCTTTCTTT. The genes are TRBV19 and TRBJ1-1; D might be TRBD1 (5 bases). Germline V lookup: CDR1 LNHDA, CDR2 SQIVND (reference sequence). Trimming pared 9 bases from V and 4 bases from J, leaving 18 bases between. The CDR3 is 14 amino acids.

The V and J genes are TRBV19 and TRBJ2-5; a possible D gene is TRBD2 (5 bases). The CDR3 runs to 15 residues. Germline-derived CDR1 and CDR2 are LNHDA and SQIVND (reference sequence). V gave up 1 base and J gave up 5 bases, with 14 bases separating them. The CDR3 here is CASSIGRVYGETQYF. The CDR3 bases are TGTGCCAGTAGTATAGGGCGGGTCTATGGGGAGACCCAGTACTTC.

The V and J genes are TRBV18 and TRBJ2-7; 9 bases are a match to TRBD1. J gave up 3 bases and V 3 bases, and 9 bases lay outside the gene matches. The CDR3 is 16 residues long. Germline values: CDR1 KGHSH, CDR2 LQKENI. In nucleotides, the CDR3 is TGTGCCAGCTCACCTAGACTGGGACAGGGAAACTACGAGCAGTACTTC. Protein sequence: CASSPRLGQGNYEQYF.

The chain uses TRBV7-9 and TRBJ2-2; 8 bases line up with TRBD2. Germline lookup yields CDR1 SEHNR and CDR2 FQNEAQ (reference sequence). CDR3 length equals 15 residues. After removal of 3 bases from V and 0 bases from J, the junction contained 0 bases not matched to a gene. The CDR3 coding sequence is TGTGCCAGCAGCTTTAGCGGGGCGAACACCGGGGAGCTGTTTTTT. This codes for CASSFSGANTGELFF.

CDR3 DNA: TGCGCCAGCAGCACGACAGGGGAATACACCATATATTTT. Its protein product is CASSTTGEYTIYF. V gene TRBV5-1 combines with J gene TRBJ1-3, with 8 bases matching TRBD1. This CDR3 is built from 13 residues. Trimming took 4 bases from V and 8 from J; bases not matched to a gene: 5. Germline V gene sequence: CDR1 SGHRS, CDR2 YFSETQ.

This chain connects TRBV6-5 to TRBJ1-5, with TRBD1 identical over 9 bases. Germline V gives CDR1 MNHEY, CDR2 SVGAGI. The CDR3 contains 15 residues. V gave up 0 bases and J gave up 6 bases; unmatched junction bases: 3. Here the CDR3 reads CASSYSGQGGQPQHF. CDR3 nucleotides: TGTGCCAGCAGTTACTCGGGACAGGGTGGTCAGCCCCAGCATTTT.

J is TRBJ2-5 and V is TRBV5-6, with D tentatively TRBD2 (6 bases). Trimming took 4 bases from V and 4 from J, leaving 14 bases between them. Germline CDR1 reads SGHDT; CDR2 reads YYEEEE. The CDR3 covers 14 residues. CDR3 in amino acids: CASSLLTRRETQYF. The CDR3 DNA follows: TGTGCCAGCAGCCTACTGACTAGAAGAGAGACCCAGTACTTC. Using reference TRBV5-6 and TRBJ2-5 for the parts outside the CDR3, the full variable domain is DAGVTQSPTHLIKTRGQQVTLRCSPKSGHDTVSWYQQALGQGPQFIFQYYEEEERQRGNFPDRFSGHQFPNYSSELNVNALLLGDSALYLCASSLLTRRETQYFGPGTRLLVL.

This clone appeared a few times. The chain combines TRBV18 with TRBJ2-2; 10 bases map to TRBD2. The V segment lost 5 bases and the J segment 4 bases; nucleotides outside the gene matches: 7. The CDR3 runs 16 residues. Germline V CDR1 and CDR2: KGHSH, LQKENI. The CDR3 bases are TGTGCCAGCTCATCGATAGCGGGAGGCTCCACCGGGGAGCTGTTTTTT. This sequence encodes CASSSIAGGSTGELFF.

V is TRBV18 and J is TRBJ2-2; tentatively, D is TRBD1 (5 bases). The CDR3 consists of 15 residues. CDR1 is KGHSH, CDR2 LQKENI, per germline. V dropped 6 bases and J dropped 6 bases, with 17 bases sitting between them. The CDR3: CASSPLDKFAGELFF. The CDR3 DNA reads as TGTGCCAGCTCTCCTCTGGACAAGTTCGCCGGGGAGCTGTTTTTT.